A selection of T cell receptor beta chains follows, all from one sample in a study of identical twins. TCRdb re-called the 5' RACE reads with MiXCR, one entry per CDR3 protein. The profile shows hundreds of thousands of distinct CDR3 sequences, over 5% of them singletons. Sequences were obtained from naive T cells sorted from blood. The receptors were sampled from a man between 18 and 35 years old in good health. The CDR3 runs from the conserved cysteine through the conserved F or W. The D gene is left open where the match is weak. A row's size may be missing; if present it is once, few, many or a size class.

v_gene: TRBV29-1; j_gene: TRBJ2-5; d_gene: TRBD1; abundance: many; CDR3nt: TGCAGCGCGGGACAGTCAACGACCCAGTACTTC; CDR3aa: CSAGQSTTQYF
v_gene: TRBV4-2; j_gene: TRBJ2-1; d_gene: .; abundance: .; CDR3nt: TGTGCCAGCAGCCAAGAGGACTCCTCCTACAATGAGCAGTTCTTC; CDR3aa: CASSQEDSSYNEQFF
v_gene: TRBV20-1; j_gene: TRBJ2-3; d_gene: TRBD2; abundance: few; CDR3nt: TGCAGTGCTCCAATTCCTAGCGGTTGGGGCACAGATACGCAGTATTTT; CDR3aa: CSAPIPSGWGTDTQYF
v_gene: TRBV20-1; j_gene: TRBJ2-3; d_gene: TRBD2; abundance: .; CDR3nt: TGCAGTGCTAGGGCTAGCGGGAAATCAGATACGCAGTATTTT; CDR3aa: CSARASGKSDTQYF
v_gene: TRBV29-1; j_gene: TRBJ2-7; d_gene: TRBD1; abundance: many; CDR3nt: TGCAGCGTCTGGACAGGGGACCTTACCTACGAGCAGTACTTC; CDR3aa: CSVWTGDLTYEQYF
v_gene: TRBV6-1; j_gene: TRBJ1-3; d_gene: .; abundance: few; CDR3nt: TGTGCCAGCAGCCCCCAAGGCGGGGAAAACACCATATATTTT; CDR3aa: CASSPQGGENTIYF
v_gene: TRBV6-6; j_gene: TRBJ1-1; d_gene: .; abundance: few; CDR3nt: TGTGCCAGCAGTTACGTCAAAGATGAAGCTTTCTTT; CDR3aa: CASSYVKDEAFF
v_gene: TRBV9; j_gene: TRBJ2-2; d_gene: TRBD2; abundance: few; CDR3nt: TGTGCCAGCAGCACGGGACTAGATCCCGGGGAGCTGTTTTTT; CDR3aa: CASSTGLDPGELFF
v_gene: TRBV20-1; j_gene: TRBJ2-1; d_gene: .; abundance: many; CDR3nt: TGCAGTGCCCTGGGCAAGGGGACCTACAATGAGCAGTTCTTC; CDR3aa: CSALGKGTYNEQFF
v_gene: TRBV30; j_gene: TRBJ1-2; d_gene: .; abundance: .; CDR3nt: TGTGCCTGGAGCCCGGGTCGGAACTATGGCTACACCTTC; CDR3aa: CAWSPGRNYGYTF
v_gene: TRBV15; j_gene: TRBJ2-7; d_gene: TRBD2; abundance: many; CDR3nt: TGTGCCACCAGCTCGGGGACGGGAGGGTCCTACGAGCAGTACTTC; CDR3aa: CATSSGTGGSYEQYF
v_gene: TRBV5-6; j_gene: TRBJ2-1; d_gene: .; abundance: few; CDR3nt: TGTGCCAGCAGCTTGGGAGGGGTGCCAGGCTACAATGAGCAGTTCTTC; CDR3aa: CASSLGGVPGYNEQFF
v_gene: TRBV3-1; j_gene: TRBJ2-3; d_gene: TRBD2; abundance: few; CDR3nt: TGTGCCAGCAGCCAAGGAGTAGCGGGAGTGTTAGCAGATACGCAGTATTTT; CDR3aa: CASSQGVAGVLADTQYF
v_gene: TRBV12-3/TRBV12-4; j_gene: TRBJ1-5; d_gene: .; abundance: many; CDR3nt: TGTGCCAGCAGTGTCGAGAAGAGCAATCAGCCCCAGCATTTT; CDR3aa: CASSVEKSNQPQHF
v_gene: TRBV12-3/TRBV12-4; j_gene: TRBJ1-6; d_gene: .; abundance: many; CDR3nt: TGTGCCAGCAGACAAGGGGCCAGTTCGTCACCCCTCCACTTT; CDR3aa: CASRQGASSSPLHF
v_gene: TRBV27; j_gene: TRBJ2-7; d_gene: .; abundance: many; CDR3nt: TGTGCCAGCAGTTTATCGATGGGAGGCGAGCAGTACTTC; CDR3aa: CASSLSMGGEQYF
v_gene: TRBV7-2; j_gene: TRBJ2-3; d_gene: TRBD2; abundance: .; CDR3nt: TGTGCCAGCAGCTTAGCTACTAGCGGGAGGACCTGGGGGGCCACAGATACGCAGTATTTT; CDR3aa: CASSLATSGRTWGATDTQYF
v_gene: TRBV9; j_gene: TRBJ1-4; d_gene: TRBD1; abundance: .; CDR3nt: TGTGCCAGCAGCGTAGGGGGACAGGGGGCGGAAAAACTGTTTTTT; CDR3aa: CASSVGGQGAEKLFF
v_gene: TRBV27; j_gene: TRBJ1-1; d_gene: TRBD1; abundance: many; CDR3nt: TGTGCCAGCAGTTCGGGCCCCGGGACAGGGAACACTGAAGCTTTCTTT; CDR3aa: CASSSGPGTGNTEAFF
v_gene: TRBV12-3/TRBV12-4; j_gene: TRBJ2-6; d_gene: .; abundance: .; CDR3nt: TGTGCCAGCAGTTTAGCAGCCGGGACCGGGGCCAACGTCCTGACTTTC; CDR3aa: CASSLAAGTGANVLTF
v_gene: TRBV5-1; j_gene: TRBJ2-2; d_gene: .; abundance: many; CDR3nt: TGCGCCAGCTCCCCGGTTAGGTTCGGCGGGGAGCTGTTTTTT; CDR3aa: CASSPVRFGGELFF
v_gene: TRBV5-1; j_gene: TRBJ1-1; d_gene: TRBD1; abundance: many; CDR3nt: TGCGCCAGCAGCCCGACACCGGGACAGGGGAACACTGAAGCTTTCTTT; CDR3aa: CASSPTPGQGNTEAFF
v_gene: TRBV4-3; j_gene: TRBJ2-7; d_gene: .; abundance: few; CDR3nt: TGCGCCAGCAGCCAAAACCCACCTATACCCCAGTACTTC; CDR3aa: CASSQNPPIPQYF
v_gene: TRBV28; j_gene: TRBJ1-5; d_gene: .; abundance: .; CDR3nt: TGTGCCAGCAGCCCCTGGGGAGATAGCAATCAGCCCCAGCATTTT; CDR3aa: CASSPWGDSNQPQHF
v_gene: TRBV3-1; j_gene: TRBJ1-2; d_gene: TRBD1; abundance: many; CDR3nt: TGTGCCAGCACCTCACAGGGGGTGGACTATGGCTACACCTTC; CDR3aa: CASTSQGVDYGYTF
v_gene: TRBV5-1; j_gene: TRBJ2-5; d_gene: TRBD2; abundance: .; CDR3nt: TGCGCCAGCAGCTTTCGGGAGGGCCGCCAAGAGACCCAGTACTTC; CDR3aa: CASSFREGRQETQYF
v_gene: TRBV24-1; j_gene: TRBJ2-5; d_gene: TRBD1; abundance: few; CDR3nt: TGTGCCACCAGTGATCCGGGACAGTGGGAGACCCAGTACTTC; CDR3aa: CATSDPGQWETQYF
v_gene: TRBV20-1; j_gene: TRBJ2-7; d_gene: .; abundance: .; CDR3nt: TGCAGTGTAAGCAATGACTACGAGCAGTACTTC; CDR3aa: CSVSNDYEQYF
v_gene: TRBV5-5; j_gene: TRBJ2-2; d_gene: .; abundance: many; CDR3nt: TGTGCCAGCAGCTTGGACTCGGCGAACACCGGGGAGCTGTTTTTT; CDR3aa: CASSLDSANTGELFF
v_gene: TRBV27; j_gene: TRBJ1-2; d_gene: .; abundance: few; CDR3nt: TGTGCCAGCAGTTTATTTTCTAGTGGCAGCTATGGCTACACCTTC; CDR3aa: CASSLFSSGSYGYTF
v_gene: TRBV6-5; j_gene: TRBJ2-1; d_gene: .; abundance: few; CDR3nt: TGTGCCAGCAGTTACTCGAGGGCAGGGAATCGCGATGAGCAGTTCTTC; CDR3aa: CASSYSRAGNRDEQFF
v_gene: TRBV20-1; j_gene: TRBJ1-2; d_gene: TRBD1; abundance: .; CDR3nt: TGCAGTGCTAGATGGGACAGAGTCGCCTATGGCTACACCTTC; CDR3aa: CSARWDRVAYGYTF
v_gene: TRBV15; j_gene: TRBJ2-5; d_gene: .; abundance: many; CDR3nt: TGTGCCACCAGCAAATCAGGGTGGGAGACCCAGTACTTC; CDR3aa: CATSKSGWETQYF
v_gene: TRBV27; j_gene: TRBJ1-1; d_gene: .; abundance: many; CDR3nt: TGTGCCAGCAGTTATTTTTTGAACACTGAAGCTTTCTTT; CDR3aa: CASSYFLNTEAFF
v_gene: TRBV28; j_gene: TRBJ2-7; d_gene: .; abundance: .; CDR3nt: TGTGCCAGCATTCCTCGGGGCGCCTACGAGCAGTACTTC; CDR3aa: CASIPRGAYEQYF
v_gene: TRBV28; j_gene: TRBJ2-7; d_gene: .; abundance: few; CDR3nt: TGTGCCAGCAGTCCCCGCTCGGGGTGGGACGAGCAGTACTTC; CDR3aa: CASSPRSGWDEQYF
v_gene: TRBV12-3/TRBV12-4; j_gene: TRBJ2-1; d_gene: TRBD1; abundance: few; CDR3nt: TGTGCCAGCAGTTCCCAGAGCCGGGACAGGATAAGGAACTACAATGAGCAGTTCTTC; CDR3aa: CASSSQSRDRIRNYNEQFF
v_gene: TRBV5-1; j_gene: TRBJ2-1; d_gene: TRBD1; abundance: few; CDR3nt: TGCGCCAGCAGCTTGAAGGGGACAGGGGGGAATGAGCAGTTCTTC; CDR3aa: CASSLKGTGGNEQFF
v_gene: TRBV3-1; j_gene: TRBJ2-3; d_gene: .; abundance: .; CDR3nt: TGTGCCAGCAGCCGAGTATCAGGGACAGATACGCAGTATTTT; CDR3aa: CASSRVSGTDTQYF
v_gene: TRBV20-1; j_gene: TRBJ1-1; d_gene: TRBD1; abundance: many; CDR3nt: TGCAGTGCTTTTACTGGGGACAGGATAATGAACACTGAAGCTTTCTTT; CDR3aa: CSAFTGDRIMNTEAFF
v_gene: TRBV4-2; j_gene: TRBJ2-7; d_gene: .; abundance: few; CDR3nt: TGTGCCAGCAGCCAAGTTGCCGGGGAAGGAGGGGGACTCTACGAGCAGTACTTC; CDR3aa: CASSQVAGEGGGLYEQYF
v_gene: TRBV20-1; j_gene: TRBJ2-1; d_gene: .; abundance: many; CDR3nt: TGCAGTGCTAGAGATCGGGTCACAAACAATGAGCAGTTCTTC; CDR3aa: CSARDRVTNNEQFF
v_gene: TRBV11-2; j_gene: TRBJ2-1; d_gene: TRBD2; abundance: many; CDR3nt: TGTGCCAGCAGCTTAAGTGCGGGACTATACTACAATGAGCAGTTCTTC; CDR3aa: CASSLSAGLYYNEQFF
v_gene: TRBV27; j_gene: TRBJ2-7; d_gene: .; abundance: many; CDR3nt: TGTGCCAGCAGTGGAATCCAGGGATCCTACGAGCAGTACTTC; CDR3aa: CASSGIQGSYEQYF
v_gene: TRBV20-1; j_gene: TRBJ2-5; d_gene: TRBD2; abundance: few; CDR3nt: TGCAGTGCTAGACGGACTAGCGGGAGGAAGACCCAGTACTTC; CDR3aa: CSARRTSGRKTQYF
v_gene: TRBV12-3/TRBV12-4; j_gene: TRBJ2-5; d_gene: TRBD2; abundance: few; CDR3nt: TGTGCCAGCAGTCCGGGACTAGCGGGAGGGCCTCGTGAGACCCAGTACTTC; CDR3aa: CASSPGLAGGPRETQYF
v_gene: TRBV29-1; j_gene: TRBJ2-4; d_gene: .; abundance: few; CDR3nt: TGCAGCGTTTCCGGCGGAGCGAACATTCAGTACTTC; CDR3aa: CSVSGGANIQYF
v_gene: TRBV7-6; j_gene: TRBJ2-1; d_gene: TRBD1; abundance: .; CDR3nt: TGTGCCAGCAGCGAACCCCTATCTGGACAGGGGAAGCATCGTGACAATGAGCAGTTCTTC; CDR3aa: CASSEPLSGQGKHRDNEQFF
v_gene: TRBV7-2; j_gene: TRBJ1-4; d_gene: .; abundance: few; CDR3nt: TGTGCCAGCAGCTCAGGGGCCCCTCCGGAAAAACTGTTTTTT; CDR3aa: CASSSGAPPEKLFF